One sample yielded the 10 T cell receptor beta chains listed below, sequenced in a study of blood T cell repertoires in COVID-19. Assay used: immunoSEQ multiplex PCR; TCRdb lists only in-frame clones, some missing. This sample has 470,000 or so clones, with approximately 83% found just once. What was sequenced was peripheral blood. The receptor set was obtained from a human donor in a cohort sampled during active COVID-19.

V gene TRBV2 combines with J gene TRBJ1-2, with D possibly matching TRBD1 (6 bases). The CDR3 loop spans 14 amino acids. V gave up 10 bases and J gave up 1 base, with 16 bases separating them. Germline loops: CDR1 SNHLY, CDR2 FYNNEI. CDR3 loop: CAIRKLDSNYGYTF. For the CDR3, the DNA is TGTGCCATCCGAAAATTGGACAGTAACTATGGCTACACCTTC.

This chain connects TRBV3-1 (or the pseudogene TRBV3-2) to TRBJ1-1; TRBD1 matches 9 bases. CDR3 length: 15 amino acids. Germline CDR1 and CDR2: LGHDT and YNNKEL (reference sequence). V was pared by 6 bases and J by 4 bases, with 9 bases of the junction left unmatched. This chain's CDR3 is CASSLHNRGRTEAFF. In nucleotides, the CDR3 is TGTGCCAGCAGTCTCCATAACAGGGGGCGCACTGAAGCTTTCTTT.

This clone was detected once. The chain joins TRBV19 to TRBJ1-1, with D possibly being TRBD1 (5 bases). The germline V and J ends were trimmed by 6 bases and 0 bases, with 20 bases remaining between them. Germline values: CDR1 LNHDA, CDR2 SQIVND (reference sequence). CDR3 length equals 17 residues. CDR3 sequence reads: CASRPRFRSGLNTEAFF. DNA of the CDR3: TGTGCCAGTAGGCCCCGTTTCCGATCAGGGTTGAACACTGAAGCTTTCTTT.

This CDR3 reads CASSRQGSNYGYTF. The DNA of the CDR3 is TGTGCCAGCAGCCGACAGGGGTCTAACTATGGCTACACCTTC. The V and J genes are TRBV2 and TRBJ1-2, with 8 nucleotides matching TRBD1. Germline loops: CDR1 SNHLY, CDR2 FYNNEI. V lost 6 bases to trimming and J lost 0 bases; unmatched junction nucleotides: 3. This CDR3 spans 14 amino acids.

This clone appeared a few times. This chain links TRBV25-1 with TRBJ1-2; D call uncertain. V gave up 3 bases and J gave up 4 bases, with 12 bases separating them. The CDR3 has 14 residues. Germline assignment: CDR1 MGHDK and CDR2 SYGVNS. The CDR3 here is CASSERVGGYGYTF. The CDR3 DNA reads TGTGCCAGCAGTGAGAGGGTGGGCGGCTATGGCTACACCTTC.

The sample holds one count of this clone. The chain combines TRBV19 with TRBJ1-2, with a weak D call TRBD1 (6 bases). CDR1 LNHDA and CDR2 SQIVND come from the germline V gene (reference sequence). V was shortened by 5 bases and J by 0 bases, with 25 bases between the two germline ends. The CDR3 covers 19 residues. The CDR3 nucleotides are TGTGCCAGTAGTGCCTTCGACCGGGACAAGACCATTTCTAACTATGGCTACACCTTC. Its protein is CASSAFDRDKTISNYGYTF.

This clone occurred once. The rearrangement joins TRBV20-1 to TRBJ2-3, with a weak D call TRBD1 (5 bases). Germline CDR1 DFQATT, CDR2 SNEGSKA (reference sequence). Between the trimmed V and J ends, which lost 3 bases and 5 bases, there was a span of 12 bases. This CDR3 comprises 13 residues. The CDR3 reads CSASWGRQDTQYF. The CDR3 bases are TGCAGTGCTAGTTGGGGCAGGCAAGATACGCAGTATTTT.

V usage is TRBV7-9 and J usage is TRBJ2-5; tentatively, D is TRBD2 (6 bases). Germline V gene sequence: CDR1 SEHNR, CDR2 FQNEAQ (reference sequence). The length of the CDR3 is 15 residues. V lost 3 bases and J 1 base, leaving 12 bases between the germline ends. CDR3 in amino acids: CASSFGSGRQETQYF. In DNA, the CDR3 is TGTGCCAGCAGCTTTGGTAGCGGCCGCCAAGAGACCCAGTACTTC. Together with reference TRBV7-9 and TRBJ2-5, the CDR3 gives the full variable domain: DTGVSQNPRHKITKRGQNVTFRCDPISEHNRLYWYRQTLGQGPEFLTYFQNEAQLEKSRLLSDRFSAERPKGSFSTLEIQRTEQGDSAMYLCASSFGSGRQETQYFGPGTRLLVL.

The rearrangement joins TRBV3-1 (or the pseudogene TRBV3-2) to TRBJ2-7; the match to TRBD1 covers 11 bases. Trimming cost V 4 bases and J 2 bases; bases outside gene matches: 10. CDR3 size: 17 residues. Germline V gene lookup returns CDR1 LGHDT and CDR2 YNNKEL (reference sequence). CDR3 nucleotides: TGTGCCAGCAGCCCCTATGGGACAGGGGGTATTACCTACGAGCAGTACTTC. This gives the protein CASSPYGTGGITYEQYF.

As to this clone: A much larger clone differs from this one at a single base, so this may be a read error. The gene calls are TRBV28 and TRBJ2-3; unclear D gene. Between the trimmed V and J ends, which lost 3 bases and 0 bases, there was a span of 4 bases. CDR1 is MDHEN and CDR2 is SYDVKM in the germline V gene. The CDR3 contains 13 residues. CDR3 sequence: CASSLTSTDTQYF. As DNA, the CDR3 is TGTGCCAGCAGTTTGACTAGCACAGATACGCAGTATTTT.